A single sample gave rise to the 27 T cell receptor beta chains below, sequenced in a study of T cell responses to AZD1222 COVID-19 vaccine. Generated by immunoSEQ multiplex PCR, the TCRdb table keeps only in-frame clones and is missing some. The sample shows about 140,000 clones, 90% to 95% of them seen only once. The sequencing here drew on peripheral blood, taken on day 0 of AZD1222 vaccination. The receptors come from an adult in good health.

Only one count was recorded for this clone. The chain combines TRBV2 with TRBJ2-3; the match to TRBD2 covers 9 bases. Trimming took 2 bases from V and 2 from J; bases not matched to a gene: 14. The CDR3 extends over 19 amino acids. Germline CDR1 SNHLY, CDR2 FYNNEI. As DNA, the CDR3 is TGTGCCAGCAGTGAAATAAGGGTTAGCGGGAGTTTGGTCACAGATACGCAGTATTTT. Protein product: CASSEIRVSGSLVTDTQYF.

This chain connects TRBV5-1 to TRBJ2-7; the match to TRBD2 covers 8 bases. The ends lost 9 bases at V and 0 bases at J; junction bases unmatched: 11. CDR1 and CDR2 from the germline V gene are SGHRS and YFSETQ. The CDR3 consists of 15 residues. The CDR3 DNA reads TGCGCCACCGCTCCGGGGGGGTCTAGCTCCTACGAGCAGTACTTC. Translation gives CATAPGGSSSYEQYF.

Concerning this clone: The sample carries other DNA sequences with the same CDR3. The chain recombines TRBV19 with TRBJ2-7; TRBD1 might be the D (5 bases). V dropped 4 bases and J dropped 1 base, with 11 bases sitting between them. The CDR3 totals 14 residues. CDR1 is LNHDA, CDR2 SQIVND, per germline (reference sequence). In DNA form, the CDR3 reads TGTGCCAGTAGTAGCGGTACAGGTTCCTACGAGCAGTACTTC. It specifies CASSSGTGSYEQYF.

This chain connects TRBV28 to TRBJ1-5; D remains unclear. In germline, CDR1 is MDHEN, CDR2 SYDVKM. The CDR3 contains 14 residues. The ends were cut back, 3 bases at V and 2 bases at J, with 8 bases in the middle. The CDR3 DNA follows: TGTGCCAGCAGTTTTAACTTCCGCAATCAGCCCCAGCATTTT. Encoded protein: CASSFNFRNQPQHF.

The V and J genes are TRBV14 and TRBJ1-2; 9 nucleotides align to TRBD1. Germline V gene lookup returns CDR1 SGHDN and CDR2 FVKESK. This CDR3 has 14 residues. Trimming took 6 bases from V and 4 from J; bases not matched to a gene: 6. CDR3 amino acids: CASSPGQGPYGYTF. The CDR3 nucleotides are TGTGCCAGCAGTCCGGGACAGGGCCCCTATGGCTACACCTTC.

V and J are TRBV25-1 and TRBJ1-1; D unclear. The V and J ends lost 3 bases and 6 bases respectively, with 11 bases between them. This CDR3 has 13 amino acids. Looked up from germline, CDR1 is MGHDK and CDR2 is SYGVNS. The CDR3 region has the DNA TGTGCCAGCAGTGAGGGTTTTTTGGCTGAAGCTTTCTTT. It yields the protein CASSEGFLAEAFF.

For the CDR3, the DNA is TGTGCCAGCAGCTTAGCCCCGGGACTAGCGGTCTACAATGAGCAGTTCTTC. Amino acid sequence: CASSLAPGLAVYNEQFF. The chain has TRBV7-2 and TRBJ2-1, with TRBD2 identical over 11 bases. The germline V gene has CDR1 SGHTA and CDR2 FQGNSA. CDR3 length equals 17 residues. V lost 0 bases, J lost 3 bases, and 4 bases stayed unmatched.

The chain joins TRBV5-1 to TRBJ2-1; the D gene is possibly TRBD2 (6 bases). The V gene lost 4 bases and the J gene lost 2 bases, with 13 bases spanning the gap. Per germline, CDR1 SGHRS and CDR2 YFSETQ. This CDR3 is built from 15 residues. DNA of the CDR3: TGCGCCAGCAGCCCCTCGGCGGGAACCTACAATGAGCAGTTCTTC. The encoded protein is CASSPSAGTYNEQFF.

The rearrangement links TRBV11-1 to TRBJ1-1; TRBD1 matches at 7 bases. Trimming removed 4 bases from V and 0 bases from J; junction bases left unmatched: 2. This CDR3 contains 14 residues. Germline V CDR1 and CDR2: SGHAT, FQDESV (reference sequence). The CDR3 nucleotides are TGTGCCAGCAGCTCGGGACAGATGAACACTGAAGCTTTCTTT. It codes for CASSSGQMNTEAFF.

As regards this clone: The conserved closing phenylalanine or tryptophan is absent in this CDR3, likely reflecting a read error. The DNA is omitted, as the CDR3 cannot be located on it reliably, and the CDR3 follows TCRdb's listing. V usage is TRBV12-3 or TRBV12-4 and J usage is TRBJ1-2; the D call in the table, TRBD1, was not verified against the DNA. The CDR3 has 10 amino acids, counting both end residues. CDR3 sequence reads: CASSRTAFVC.

The V and J genes are TRBV6-5 and TRBJ1-1, with TRBD1 matching over 7 bases. In germline, CDR1 is MNHEY, CDR2 SVGAGI. The CDR3 spans 14 residues. V lost 7 bases and J lost 4; bases outside the gene matches: 9. In nucleotides, the CDR3 is TGTGCCAGCAATCACAGGGGTAGGGGCACTGAAGCTTTCTTT. Translation: CASNHRGRGTEAFF.

V usage is TRBV9 and J usage is TRBJ2-7; D might be TRBD2 (7 bases). In germline, CDR1 is SGDLS, CDR2 YYNGEE. The CDR3 loop spans 14 amino acids. V dropped 0 bases and J dropped 3 bases, with 10 bases sitting between them. The CDR3 loop reads CASSVEGGGYEQYF. The CDR3 DNA is TGTGCCAGCAGCGTAGAGGGAGGGGGCTACGAGCAGTACTTC.

The rearrangement uses TRBV28 and TRBJ1-4; possible D gene TRBD1, 6 bases. Trimming pared 3 bases from V and 5 bases from J, leaving 13 bases between. Germline-derived CDR1 and CDR2 are MDHEN and SYDVKM. The CDR3 covers 15 residues. CDR3 sequence reads: CASSLFRGENEKLFF. The CDR3 region has the DNA TGTGCCAGCAGTTTGTTCAGGGGTGAAAATGAAAAACTGTTTTTT. Drawing the rest from reference TRBV28 and TRBJ1-4, the complete variable domain is DVKVTQSSRYLVKRTGEKVFLECVQDMDHENMFWYRQDPGLGLRLIYFSYDVKMKEKGDIPEGYSVSREKKERFSLILESASTNQTSMYLCASSLFRGENEKLFFGSGTQLSVL.

V gene TRBV29-1 combines with J gene TRBJ2-7; D unresolved. Deletions cut 7 bases from V and 3 bases from J, with 10 bases between. This CDR3 has 11 residues. Germline V gives CDR1 SQVTM, CDR2 ANQGSEA. As DNA, the CDR3 is TGCAGCGCTTCTCGTGGCTACGAGCAGTACTTC. Translated, it gives CSASRGYEQYF.

The chain is built from TRBV5-1 and TRBJ2-5, with TRBD2 matching over 13 bases. The germline gives CDR1 SGHRS, CDR2 YFSETQ. The trim removed 4 bases at V and 1 base at J, leaving 4 bases unmatched. This CDR3 contains 16 residues. The CDR3 coding sequence is TGCGCCAGCAGCCCGGGACTAGCGGGAATCCAAGAGACCCAGTACTTC. Its protein product is CASSPGLAGIQETQYF.

The V call is TRBV7-8, the J call TRBJ2-2, with 13 positions matching TRBD2. The germline gives CDR1 SGHVS, CDR2 FQNEAQ. The CDR3 covers 18 residues. Trimming cost V 5 bases and J 0 bases; bases outside gene matches: 6. Here the CDR3 DNA reads TGTGCCAGCAGCCTCCGGGGACTAGCGGGGTCGAACACCGGGGAGCTGTTTTTT. It specifies CASSLRGLAGSNTGELFF.

The chain links TRBV6-2 or TRBV6-3 to TRBJ2-4; D gene uncertain. Germline CDR1 is MNHEY and CDR2 is SVGEGT. The CDR3 totals 15 residues. V lost 2 bases and J 5 bases, leaving 13 bases between the germline ends. The CDR3 spells CASSYGSVRQNIQYF. For the CDR3, the DNA is TGTGCCAGCAGTTACGGTTCAGTTCGCCAAAACATTCAGTACTTC.

The V call is TRBV9, the J call TRBJ2-1; no definite D call. V lost 1 base, J lost 0 bases, and 11 bases lay in between. The CDR3 consists of 16 residues. The germline CDR1 and CDR2 sequences are SGDLS and YYNGEE. CDR3 nucleotides: TGTGCCAGCAGCGTAAGTGGCGGAAGCTCCTACAATGAGCAGTTCTTC. Its protein product is CASSVSGGSSYNEQFF.

The chain has TRBV4-3 and TRBJ1-4; 7 bases agree with TRBD1. J was trimmed by 8 bases and V by 0 bases; bases with no gene match: 9. The CDR3 is made up of 16 amino acids. Germline V CDR1 and CDR2: LGHNA, YSLEER. CDR3 in DNA: TGCGCCAGCAGCCAAGATTTGAGGGGGCGCCGGGAAAAACTGTTTTTT. It encodes CASSQDLRGRREKLFF.

This chain joins TRBV29-1 and TRBJ1-2; a weak D match, TRBD1 (6 bases). Germline CDR1 is SQVTM and CDR2 is ANQGSEA. The CDR3 length is 14 residues. V was trimmed by 6 bases and J by 0 bases, leaving 14 bases between them. The DNA of the CDR3 is TGCAGCGTAATCCGGGACAACACTAACTATGGCTACACCTTC. The encoded protein is CSVIRDNTNYGYTF.

The chain is built from TRBV19 and TRBJ1-1; D gene ambiguous. Germline CDR1 and CDR2: LNHDA and SQIVND (reference sequence). Trimming left V 6 bases short and J 3 bases short, with 11 bases between. The CDR3 loop spans 13 amino acids. The CDR3 nucleotides read TGTGCCAGTAGAGGGCGTGGGTACACTGAAGCTTTCTTT. Translating gives CASRGRGYTEAFF.

The V gene is TRBV18, the J gene TRBJ2-1, with a tentative D call TRBD1 (6 bases). V lost 2 bases and J lost 4, with 9 bases in between. The CDR3 contains 14 residues. CDR1 KGHSH and CDR2 LQKENI come from the germline V gene. The CDR3 DNA is TGTGCCAGCTCACCAAAGGACAGATACAATGAGCAGTTCTTC. Protein product: CASSPKDRYNEQFF.

The chain combines TRBV6-5 with TRBJ2-4; D may correspond to TRBD1 or TRBD2 (7 bases each). Trimming took off 6 bases at V and 6 bases at J, with 18 bases between the two ends. The CDR3 covers 15 residues. Looked up from germline, CDR1 is MNHEY and CDR2 is SVGAGI. CDR3 DNA sequence: TGTGCCAGCAGACTCAACAGGGGCGGGGGAAACATTCAGTACTTC. Translated, it gives CASRLNRGGGNIQYF.

This clone was seen just once. The DNA for the CDR3 is TGTGCCAGCAGTTTAGGGCAGGGGGTCTACGAGCAGTACTTC. Amino acids: CASSLGQGVYEQYF. The rearrangement joins TRBV28 to TRBJ2-7; 7 positions agree with TRBD1. The CDR3 extends over 14 amino acids. V lost 2 bases, J lost 3 bases, and 4 bases stayed unmatched. CDR1 MDHEN and CDR2 SYDVKM come from the germline V gene.

This chain joins TRBV6-5 and TRBJ1-6; D perhaps matches TRBD1 (5 bases). Trimming removed 3 bases from V and 7 bases from J, with 10 bases in between. Germline V gene data show CDR1 as MNHEY and CDR2 as SVGAGI. CDR3 length: 14 residues. This CDR3 reads CASSYGTGNSPLHF. The CDR3 DNA reads as TGTGCCAGCAGTTATGGGACGGGGAATTCACCCCTCCACTTT.

The chain links TRBV19 to TRBJ1-2, with 9 bases lining up with TRBD1. This CDR3 is 16 amino acids long. The V and J ends lost 5 bases and 4 bases, in that order; junction bases with no gene match: 11. Germline lookup yields CDR1 LNHDA and CDR2 SQIVND (reference sequence). CDR3 sequence reads: CASSASGTGFSYGYTF. Written as DNA, the CDR3 is TGTGCCAGTAGTGCCTCCGGGACAGGGTTTTCCTATGGCTACACCTTC.

A remark on this clone: At the DNA level, this CDR3 is encoded by other sequences in the same sample as well. The chain carries TRBV7-2 and TRBJ2-2, with D uncertain. Trimming removed 3 bases from V and 0 bases from J, with 2 bases in between. The CDR3 is made up of 13 amino acids. The V gene's germline CDR1 is SGHTA and CDR2 FQGNSA. CDR3 amino acids: CASSFSNTGELFF. CDR3 sequence (DNA): TGTGCCAGCAGCTTTTCGAACACCGGGGAGCTGTTTTTT.